The following is a T cell receptor beta chain sequence with its context. No antigen is known for it. Sample-barcoded 5' priming and a J-beta primer mix drove a second PCR of 7 to 11 cycles. MiXCR was run by TCRdb on the 5' RACE reads, yielding one entry per CDR3 protein. The sample consists of about a million distinct CDR3 sequences, about 51% of them appearing once. This specimen comes from a study of blood T cells in healthy people across ages. Turning to the study itself: About one barcoded beta molecule per two T cells was captured by template switching. General study findings and limits: More naive CD4+ cells and higher diversity were found in long-lived than in aged donors.

The CDR3 runs 15 residues. Germline V gives CDR1 SGHTA, CDR2 FQGNSA. J was trimmed by 8 bases and V by 7 bases; bases with no gene match: 16. Peripheral blood from each donor was collected in a volume of 9.5 to 10 milliliters. The rearrangement uses TRBV7-2 and TRBJ1-2; 7 nucleotides agree with TRBD1. The receptor was derived from a woman in her sixties or seventies in good health. The material sequenced was blood. The CDR3 DNA follows: TGTGCCAGCAACAGCGCCCCAGGGGGGTTCGGCGGCTACACCTTC. It is translated as CASNSAPGGFGGYTF.